This entry lists 13 T cell receptor beta chains sequenced from one sample in a study of blood T cells in healthy people across ages. A J-beta primer mix and a sample-barcoded 5' primer were used in a second PCR of about 7 to 12 cycles. MiXCR was run by TCRdb on the 5' RACE reads, yielding one entry per CDR3 protein. Of roughly 1,500,000 distinct CDR3 sequences in the sample, around 39% were seen once. The sequenced sample consisted of blood. Receptors were obtained from a woman aged 18-29 years in good health.

The V and J genes are TRBV30 and TRBJ1-6; D may be TRBD1 (5 bases). V was trimmed by 6 bases and J by 7 bases, leaving 10 bases between them. Germline V CDR1 and CDR2: GTSNPN, SVGIG (reference sequence). This CDR3 contains 12 residues. This CDR3 is CACARENSPLHF. CDR3 bases: TGTGCCTGCGCCAGGGAGAATTCACCCCTCCACTTT.

The chain couples TRBV10-3 to TRBJ2-3; the D call may be TRBD1 or TRBD2 (6 bases each). CDR1 ENHRY and CDR2 SYGVKD come from the germline V gene. V lost 4 bases to trimming and J lost 4 bases, with 9 bases between them. There are 13 residues in the CDR3. CDR3 residues: CAISGGASDTQYF. The CDR3 nucleotides read TGTGCCATCAGTGGGGGGGCATCAGATACGCAGTATTTT.

The CDR3 DNA follows: TGCAGTGCTAGGCCCTTGAGTCGAGGACTAGCGGGAGTTGGGGAGCAGTTCTTC. Protein: CSARPLSRGLAGVGEQFF. The chain recombines TRBV20-1 with TRBJ2-1; TRBD2 agrees at 13 bases. V shed 3 bases, J shed 10 bases, and the junction held 18 bases outside the gene matches. Germline V gives CDR1 DFQATT, CDR2 SNEGSKA (reference sequence). This CDR3 spans 18 amino acids.

The rearrangement uses TRBV11-2 and TRBJ2-1; the D gene is possibly TRBD2 (5 bases). The V end was cut by 1 base, the J end by 6 bases, with 7 bases between. The CDR3 is 13 amino acids. The germline V gene encodes CDR1 SGHAT and CDR2 FQNNGV. In nucleotides, the CDR3 is TGTGCCAGCAGCTTAGTAGCGACCAATGAGCAGTTCTTC. Translated, it gives CASSLVATNEQFF.

This clonotype was detected a few times. The chain couples TRBV11-2 to TRBJ2-1; no clear D gene. In germline, CDR1 is SGHAT, CDR2 FQNNGV. This CDR3 comprises 21 residues. The V end lost 2 bases, the J end lost 5 bases, and 31 bases lay between the germline ends. CDR3 residues: CASSLFLTPRLSARENNEQFF. The CDR3 DNA follows: TGTGCCAGCAGCTTATTTCTGACCCCCCGTTTGTCGGCTAGAGAAAACAATGAGCAGTTCTTC. Looking up the rest from reference TRBV11-2 and TRBJ2-1 gives the full variable domain: EAGVAQSPRYKIIEKRQSVAFWCNPISGHATLYWYQQILGQGPKLLIQFQNNGVVDDSQLPKDRFSAERLKGVDSTLKIQPAKLEDSAVYLCASSLFLTPRLSARENNEQFFGPGTRLTVL.

The V gene is TRBV12-3 or TRBV12-4, the J gene TRBJ2-3, with TRBD2 matching 7 bases. V was clipped by 4 bases and J by 0 bases; unmatched bases: 7. This CDR3 spans 16 amino acids. The CDR3 DNA sequence: TGTGCCAGCAGTTCCACTAGCGTGGGGAGCACAGATACGCAGTATTTT. As protein: CASSSTSVGSTDTQYF.

The V call is TRBV7-2, the J call TRBJ2-1, with 8 positions matching TRBD2. Germline CDR1 and CDR2: SGHTA and FQGNSA. The J segment lost 4 bases and the V segment lost 6 bases, leaving 8 bases of the junction unmatched. This CDR3 spans 15 amino acids. The CDR3 loop is CASSQLAEPYNEQFF. The CDR3 coding sequence is TGTGCCAGCAGTCAACTAGCGGAACCGTACAATGAGCAGTTCTTC.

V is TRBV12-3 or TRBV12-4 and J is TRBJ2-5; D is ambiguous. V was shortened by 10 bases and J by 11 bases, with 14 bases between the two germline ends. CDR3 length: 10 residues. As DNA, the CDR3 is TGTGCCACTGCGGCTCTTGGGCAGTACTTC. It codes for CATAALGQYF.

The chain employs TRBV25-1 and TRBJ2-2; D gene unclear. The CDR3 sequence is 14 residues long. Per the germline V gene, CDR1 is MGHDK and CDR2 is SYGVNS. V lost 3 bases, J lost 1 base, and 6 bases lay in between. The CDR3 loop is CASSDTENTGELFF. CDR3 bases: TGTGCCAGCAGTGACACCGAGAACACCGGGGAGCTGTTTTTT.

The V gene is TRBV6-5, the J gene TRBJ2-5; no definite D call. There are 16 residues in the CDR3. The germline V gene has CDR1 MNHEY and CDR2 SVGAGI. Trimming removed 8 bases from V and 1 base from J, with 20 bases in between. The CDR3 nucleotides read TGTGCCAGCCCCGTCGGGCACGCCAACAGCCAAGAGACCCAGTACTTC. It encodes CASPVGHANSQETQYF.

This clonotype was detected only a few times. V gene TRBV29-1 combines with J gene TRBJ1-2; D is ambiguous. Germline loops: CDR1 SQVTM, CDR2 ANQGSEA. CDR3 length: 12 amino acids. With 4 bases removed from V and 10 bases from J, the gap between germline ends came to 16 bases. As DNA, the CDR3 is TGCAGCGTTGTTACTGGGGATTTGTCCTACACCTTC. It encodes CSVVTGDLSYTF.

This clonotype was counted between two and nine times. CDR3 sequence reads: CASSYSPFRGGETQYF. CDR3 sequence (DNA): TGTGCCAGCAGTTATAGCCCCTTCCGGGGGGGCGAGACCCAGTACTTC. The chain is built from TRBV6-5 and TRBJ2-5; TRBD2 aligns across 8 bases. Germline loops: CDR1 MNHEY, CDR2 SVGAGI. With 3 bases clipped from V and 5 bases from J, the junction kept 11 bases outside the gene matches. The length of the CDR3 is 16 residues.

The chain is built from TRBV27 and TRBJ2-1; D is perhaps TRBD1 or TRBD2 (5 bases each). CDR3 length: 19 amino acids. V lost 6 bases and J 0 bases, leaving 24 bases between the germline ends. CDR1 and CDR2 (germline): MNHEY, SMNVEV (reference sequence). CDR3: CASSRSWDAPGSSYNEQFF. As DNA, the CDR3 is TGTGCCAGCAGCCGGTCGTGGGACGCCCCCGGAAGCTCCTACAATGAGCAGTTCTTC.